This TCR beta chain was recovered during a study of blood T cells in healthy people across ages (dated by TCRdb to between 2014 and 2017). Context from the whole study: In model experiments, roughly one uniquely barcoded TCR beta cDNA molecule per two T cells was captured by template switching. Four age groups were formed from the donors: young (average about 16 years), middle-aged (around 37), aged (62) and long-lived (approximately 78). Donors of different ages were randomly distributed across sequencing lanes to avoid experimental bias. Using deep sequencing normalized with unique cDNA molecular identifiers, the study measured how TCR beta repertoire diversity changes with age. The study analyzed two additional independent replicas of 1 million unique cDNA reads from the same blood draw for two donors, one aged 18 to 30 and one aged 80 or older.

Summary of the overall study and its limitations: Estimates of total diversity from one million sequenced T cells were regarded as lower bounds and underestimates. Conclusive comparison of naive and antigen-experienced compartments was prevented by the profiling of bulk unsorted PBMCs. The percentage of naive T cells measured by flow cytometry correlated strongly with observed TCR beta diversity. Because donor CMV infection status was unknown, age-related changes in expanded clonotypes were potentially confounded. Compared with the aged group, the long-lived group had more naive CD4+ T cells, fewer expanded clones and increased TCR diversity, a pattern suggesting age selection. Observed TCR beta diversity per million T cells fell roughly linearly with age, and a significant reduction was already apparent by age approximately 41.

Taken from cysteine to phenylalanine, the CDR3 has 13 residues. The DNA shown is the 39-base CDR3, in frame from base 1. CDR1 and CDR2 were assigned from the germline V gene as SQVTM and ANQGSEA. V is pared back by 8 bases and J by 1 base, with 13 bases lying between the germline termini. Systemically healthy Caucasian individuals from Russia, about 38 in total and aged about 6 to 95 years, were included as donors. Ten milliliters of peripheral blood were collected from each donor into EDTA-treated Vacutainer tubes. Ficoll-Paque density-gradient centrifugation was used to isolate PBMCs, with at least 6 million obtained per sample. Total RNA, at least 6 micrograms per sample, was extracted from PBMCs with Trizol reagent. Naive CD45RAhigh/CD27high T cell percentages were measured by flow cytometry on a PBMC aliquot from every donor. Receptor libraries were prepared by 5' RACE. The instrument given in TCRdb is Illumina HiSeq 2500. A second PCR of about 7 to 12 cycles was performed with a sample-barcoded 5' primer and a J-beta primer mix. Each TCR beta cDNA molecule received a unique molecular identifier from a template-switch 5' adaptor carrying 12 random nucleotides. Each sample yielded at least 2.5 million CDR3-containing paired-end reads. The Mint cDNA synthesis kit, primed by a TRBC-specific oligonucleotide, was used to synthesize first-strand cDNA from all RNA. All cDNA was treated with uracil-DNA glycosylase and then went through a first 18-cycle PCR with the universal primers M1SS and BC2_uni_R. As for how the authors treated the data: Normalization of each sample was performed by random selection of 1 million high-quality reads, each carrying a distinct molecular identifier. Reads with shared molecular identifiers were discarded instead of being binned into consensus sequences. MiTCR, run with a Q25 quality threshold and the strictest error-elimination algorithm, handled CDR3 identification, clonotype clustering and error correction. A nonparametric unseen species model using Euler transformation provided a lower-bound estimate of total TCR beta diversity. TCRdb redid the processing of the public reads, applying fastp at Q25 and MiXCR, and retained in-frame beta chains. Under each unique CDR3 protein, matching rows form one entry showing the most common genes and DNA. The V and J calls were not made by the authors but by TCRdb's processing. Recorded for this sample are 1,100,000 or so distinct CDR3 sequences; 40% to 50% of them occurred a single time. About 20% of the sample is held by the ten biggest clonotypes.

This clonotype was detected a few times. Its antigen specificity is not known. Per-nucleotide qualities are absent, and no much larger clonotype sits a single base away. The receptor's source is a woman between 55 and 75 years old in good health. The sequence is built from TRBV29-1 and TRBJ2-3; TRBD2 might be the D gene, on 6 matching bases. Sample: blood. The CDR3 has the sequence CSSAGLRTDTQYF. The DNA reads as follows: TGCAGCTCAGCGGGCCTACGCACAGATACGCAGTATTTT.